This record concerns one T cell receptor (beta chain) sequence. No cognate antigen has been identified for it. One base away there is no much larger clone; base qualities are not given. Libraries were made using PCR. TCR sequencing of DNA from cultured CD4+ T cells used the Oncomine TCR Beta short-read assay at the Johns Hopkins FTIC core. The QIAamp micro DNA kit was used to extract genomic DNA from the cultured CD4+ T cells. The Oncomine TCR Beta libraries from cultured CD4+ T cells were pooled using unique dual indexes and then sequenced on an Illumina iSeq 100. As for the authors' bioinformatics: Non-productive sequences were removed, and CDR3s that did not start with C, did not end with F or W, or were shorter than 7 amino acids were discarded. Antigen-specific clonotypes were identified with the MANAFEST web application by comparing peptide-stimulated wells with reference and other culture wells. Positive clones required FDR below 0.05, an odds ratio above 5, and productive frequency above 0.1% in at least two of three replicate wells. Cross-reactive clonotypes were defined as significantly expanded in both SARS-CoV-2 spike wells and at least one common cold coronavirus spike condition. Similarity between CDR3 sequences was evaluated in R version 3.6.1 using Levenshtein distances (stringdist) and unrooted phylogenetic trees (ape). In TCRdb, the public reads were trimmed at Q25 with fastp and aligned with MiXCR, with productive beta chains retained. CDR3 protein duplicates are merged, each entry listing the most common genes and DNA. These V and J calls originate from TCRdb's pipeline instead of the authors' own analysis. This sample lists fewer than 15,000 distinct CDR3 sequences; around two fifths were detected once. 10% to 15% of the sample lies in the top ten.

This sample is drawn from a study of vaccination and CD4 T cells after COVID-19 (dated by TCRdb to 2022 to 2024). With respect to the entire study: Convalescent patients had a positive SARS-CoV-2 result on nasal swab PCR, and of these patients, 8 or 9 had mild disease and one had severe disease. The convalescent cohort comprised six males and four females, including two Hispanic individuals, seven Caucasians, two Asians and one multiracial person. Participants got two doses of the Pfizer-BioNTech BNT162b2 vaccine (n=8) or two doses of the Moderna mRNA-1273 vaccine (n=2). Post-COVID blood samples were collected from convalescent patients a median of approximately 93 days after diagnosis, with a range of about 30 to 180 days. The time from the second vaccine dose to post-vaccine blood sampling had a median of roughly 72 days and ranged from about 14 to 241 days. The cultures were stimulated with overlapping spike peptide pools from SARS-CoV-2 and from the common cold coronaviruses HCoV-NL63, HCoV-OC43 and HCoV-229E. As controls, cultures received a CEFX viral epitope pool (the positive control), an HIV-1 Nef peptide pool (the negative control), or no peptide at all. In under twelve COVID-19 convalescent patients and a few infection-naive healthy vaccine recipients, researchers compared the spike-specific CD4+ TCR repertoire from before mRNA vaccination with the repertoire from after.

Broader findings and caveats from the paper: The median number of SARS-CoV-2-reactive clonotypes rose from under 25 after infection to a few dozen after vaccination, but the change was not significant. In convalescent patients, nearly all vaccine-specific clones (304 of 307) were found to be mono-reactive for SARS-CoV-2 spike rather than cross-reactive with common cold coronaviruses. Relatively few convalescent patients were included in the study, and early timepoints after natural infection were not analyzed. In convalescent patients, a median roughly 85% of post-vaccine SARS-CoV-2-reactive clones were detected only after vaccination, suggesting vaccine-specific priming.

What this sample's treatment or condition label stands for: 10-day PBMC culture with coronavirus spike peptide pools or control peptides (ViraFEST assay). To expand antigen-specific T cells with peptide pools and then pick out the expanded clonotypes through TCR sequencing, the study relied on the ViraFEST assay. The positive SARS-CoV-2 PCR tests of the convalescent patients were dated from March to December 2020, before the Alpha, Beta and Delta variants emerged in the United States. Each well held around 1.9 million PBMCs cultured with around 10 ug/ml peptide pools in IMDM containing roughly 4.7% human AB serum and roughly 9.3 IU/ml IL-2. Half of the culture medium was replaced with fresh IL-2-containing medium on days 3 and 7. Once the cells had been in culture for less than 12 days, the EasySep CD4+ T cell isolation kit was used to isolate CD4+ T cells by negative selection. Ficoll-Paque Plus gradient centrifugation was used to isolate PBMCs from whole blood, and the isolated PBMCs were then either used fresh or cryopreserved at -140C. Each culture condition was generally run in triplicate wells.

V and J are truncated by 4 bases and 6 bases respectively, leaving an intervening sequence of 16 bases. CDR1 and CDR2 are read off the germline V gene as SGHTA and FQGNSA. From the cysteine up to the phenylalanine, the CDR3 has a length of 15 residues. Only the CDR3 portion is preserved as DNA: 45 bases, with reading frame beginning at the first base. The source of this sequence is a human donor who had recovered from COVID-19. What was sequenced was CD4+ T cells from blood, cultured in vitro. This chain is built from TRBV7-2 and TRBJ1-5; TRBD1 could be the D gene, as 5 bases match. CDR3 loop: CASSSRTGQGQPQHF. The DNA is TGTGCCAGCAGCTCCCGGACGGGGCAGGGTCAGCCCCAGCATTTT.